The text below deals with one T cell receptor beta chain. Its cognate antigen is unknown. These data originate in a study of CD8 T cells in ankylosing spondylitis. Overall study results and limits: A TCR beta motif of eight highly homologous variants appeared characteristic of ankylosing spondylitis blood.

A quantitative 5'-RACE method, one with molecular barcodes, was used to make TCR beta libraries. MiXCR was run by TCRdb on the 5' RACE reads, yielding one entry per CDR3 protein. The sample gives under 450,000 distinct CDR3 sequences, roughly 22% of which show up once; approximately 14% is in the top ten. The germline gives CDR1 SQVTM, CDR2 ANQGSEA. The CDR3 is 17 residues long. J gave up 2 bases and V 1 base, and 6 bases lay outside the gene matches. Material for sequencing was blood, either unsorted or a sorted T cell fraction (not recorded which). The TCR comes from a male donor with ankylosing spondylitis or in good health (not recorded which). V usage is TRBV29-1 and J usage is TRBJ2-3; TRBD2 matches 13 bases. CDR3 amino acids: CSVEGTSGGLITDTQYF. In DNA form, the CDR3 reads TGCAGCGTTGAAGGGACTAGCGGGGGACTAATCACAGATACGCAGTATTTT.